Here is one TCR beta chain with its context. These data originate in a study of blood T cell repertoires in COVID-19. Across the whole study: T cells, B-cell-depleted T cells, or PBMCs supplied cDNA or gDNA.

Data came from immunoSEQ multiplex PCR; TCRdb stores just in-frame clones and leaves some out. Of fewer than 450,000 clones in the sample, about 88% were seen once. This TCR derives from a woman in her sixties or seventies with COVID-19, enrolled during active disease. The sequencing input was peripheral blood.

The CDR3 loop reads CASSYGDKYTEAFF. Here the CDR3 DNA reads TGTGCCAGCAGCTATGGGGACAAATACACTGAAGCTTTCTTT. The V gene is TRBV5-8, the J gene TRBJ1-1; maybe TRBD1 (6 bases). The V end was cut by 3 bases, the J end by 3 bases, with 12 bases between. CDR1 and CDR2 (germline): SGHTS, YDEGEE. The CDR3 is 14 amino acids.